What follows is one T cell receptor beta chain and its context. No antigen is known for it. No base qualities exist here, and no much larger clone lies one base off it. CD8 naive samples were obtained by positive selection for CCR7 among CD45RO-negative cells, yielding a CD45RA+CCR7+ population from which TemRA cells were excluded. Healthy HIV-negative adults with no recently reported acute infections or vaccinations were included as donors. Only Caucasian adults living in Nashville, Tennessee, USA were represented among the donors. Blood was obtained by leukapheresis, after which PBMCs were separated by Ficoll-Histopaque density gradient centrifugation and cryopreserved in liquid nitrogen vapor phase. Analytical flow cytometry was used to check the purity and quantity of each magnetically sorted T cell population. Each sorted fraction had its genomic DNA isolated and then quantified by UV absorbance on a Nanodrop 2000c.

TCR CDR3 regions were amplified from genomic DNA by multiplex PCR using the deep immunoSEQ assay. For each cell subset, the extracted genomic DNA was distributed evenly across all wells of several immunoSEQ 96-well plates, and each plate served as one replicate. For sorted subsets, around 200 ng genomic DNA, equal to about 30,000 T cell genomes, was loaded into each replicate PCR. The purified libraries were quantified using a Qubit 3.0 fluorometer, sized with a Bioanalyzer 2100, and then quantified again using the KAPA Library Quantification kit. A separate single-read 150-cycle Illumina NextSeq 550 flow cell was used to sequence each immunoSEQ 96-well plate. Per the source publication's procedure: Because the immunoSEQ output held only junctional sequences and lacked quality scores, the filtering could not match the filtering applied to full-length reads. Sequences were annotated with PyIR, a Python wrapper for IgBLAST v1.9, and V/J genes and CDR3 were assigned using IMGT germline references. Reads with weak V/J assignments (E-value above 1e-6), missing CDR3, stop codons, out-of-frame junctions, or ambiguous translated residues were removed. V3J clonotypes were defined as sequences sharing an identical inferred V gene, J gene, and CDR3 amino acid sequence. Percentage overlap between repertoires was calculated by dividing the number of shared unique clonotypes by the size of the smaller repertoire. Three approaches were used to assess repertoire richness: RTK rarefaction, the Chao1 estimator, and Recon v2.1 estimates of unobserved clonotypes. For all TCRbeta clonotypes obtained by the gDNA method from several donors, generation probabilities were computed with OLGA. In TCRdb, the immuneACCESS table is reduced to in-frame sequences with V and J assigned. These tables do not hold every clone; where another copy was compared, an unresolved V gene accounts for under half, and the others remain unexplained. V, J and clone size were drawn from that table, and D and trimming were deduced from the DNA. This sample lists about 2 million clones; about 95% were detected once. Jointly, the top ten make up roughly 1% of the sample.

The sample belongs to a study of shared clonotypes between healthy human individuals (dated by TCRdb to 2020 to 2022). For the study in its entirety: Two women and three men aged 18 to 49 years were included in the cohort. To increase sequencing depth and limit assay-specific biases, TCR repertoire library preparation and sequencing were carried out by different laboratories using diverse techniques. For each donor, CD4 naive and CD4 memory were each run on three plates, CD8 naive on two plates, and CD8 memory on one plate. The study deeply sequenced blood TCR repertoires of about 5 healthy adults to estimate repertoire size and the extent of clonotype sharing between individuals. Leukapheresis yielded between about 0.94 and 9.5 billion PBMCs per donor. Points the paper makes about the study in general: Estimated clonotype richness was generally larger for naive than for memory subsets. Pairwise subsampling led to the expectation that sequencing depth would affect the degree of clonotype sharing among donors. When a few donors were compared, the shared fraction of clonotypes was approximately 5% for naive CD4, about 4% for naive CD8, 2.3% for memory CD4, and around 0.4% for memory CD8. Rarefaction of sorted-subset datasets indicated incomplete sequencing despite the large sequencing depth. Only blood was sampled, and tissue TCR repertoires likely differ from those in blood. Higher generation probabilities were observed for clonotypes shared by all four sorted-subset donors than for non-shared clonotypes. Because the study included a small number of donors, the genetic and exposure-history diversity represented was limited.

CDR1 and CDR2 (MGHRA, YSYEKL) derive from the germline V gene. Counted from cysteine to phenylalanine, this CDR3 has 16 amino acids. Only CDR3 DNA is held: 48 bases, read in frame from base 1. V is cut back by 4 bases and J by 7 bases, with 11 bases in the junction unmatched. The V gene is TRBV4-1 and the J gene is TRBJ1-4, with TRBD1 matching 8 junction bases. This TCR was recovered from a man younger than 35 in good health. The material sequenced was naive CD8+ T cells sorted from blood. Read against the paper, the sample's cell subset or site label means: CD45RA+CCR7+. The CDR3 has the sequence CASSPIWGQESEKLFF. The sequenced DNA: TGCGCCAGCAGCCCCATTTGGGGACAGGAAAGTGAAAAACTGTTTTTT.